The present T cell receptor (beta chain) was sequenced within a study of T cells in Graves' hyperthyroidism and ophthalmopathy. Overall study results and limits: The model's output predicted ophthalmopathy at a median of roughly 6.9 months prior to onset. A model built on 13 V-J features separated ophthalmopathy from stable hyperthyroidism.

V lost 2 bases and J lost 1, with 8 bases in between. Germline assignment: CDR1 KGHSH and CDR2 LQKENI. The CDR3 has 14 amino acids. This clonotype was recorded many times. The antigen remains unidentified. TCR beta CDR3 region amplification was performed from RNA transcripts. Primed by the HTBI set, a first-round RT-PCR was run on the TCR CDR3. TCRdb passed the multiplex PCR reads through MiXCR, listing each CDR3 protein once. Of 380,000 or so distinct CDR3 sequences listed, roughly 14% were seen once; the top ten hold 20% to 25%. Sequencing was done on a sample of blood. The receptor was isolated from a woman in her twenties or thirties with Graves' hyperthyroidism. The J gene is TRBJ1-1, the V gene TRBV18; D remains ambiguous. In DNA, the CDR3 is TGTGCCAGCTCACCAAAGGCCAAGAACACTGAAGCTTTCTTT. Its protein product is CASSPKAKNTEAFF. Together with reference TRBV18 and TRBJ1-1, the CDR3 gives the full variable domain: NAGVMQNPRHLVRRRGQEARLRCSPMKGHSHVYWYRQLPEEGLKFMVYLQKENIIDESGMPKERFSAEFPKEGPSILRIQQVVRGDSAAYFCASSPKAKNTEAFFGQGTRLTVV.